The 27 T cell receptor beta chains reported below all come from one sample, sequenced in a study of cutaneous CD30+ T cell lymphoproliferative disorder and hepatitis E. Only in-frame clones appear in the TCRdb table, and some are missing; sequencing was by immunoSEQ multiplex PCR. Counted here are 450 to 650 clones, just under 85% occurring once; the ten biggest clones make up approximately 78%. What was sequenced was liver tissue. The receptor set was obtained from a human donor with a cutaneous T cell lymphoproliferative disorder associated with hepatitis E virus.

The chain carries TRBV6-5 and TRBJ1-5; D gene unclear. Trimming cost V 5 bases and J 9 bases, with 17 bases left between them. CDR1 is MNHEY, CDR2 SVGAGI, per germline. The CDR3 consists of 14 residues. This CDR3 reads CASSLRQGWPPQHF. Written as DNA, the CDR3 is TGTGCCAGCAGTCTAAGACAAGGTTGGCCGCCCCAGCATTTT.

CDR3 DNA: TGTGCCAGCAGGCCGGGACTAGCGGCCTACGAGCAGTACTTC. The encoded protein is CASRPGLAAYEQYF. The chain recombines TRBV6-5 with TRBJ2-7, with 11 bases lining up with TRBD2. CDR1 is MNHEY and CDR2 is SVGAGI in the germline V gene. The CDR3 is 14 residues long. J gave up 2 bases and V 6 bases, and 3 bases lay outside the gene matches.

By share, this clone counts as hyperexpanded. The chain combines TRBV30 with TRBJ1-1; the D gene is possibly TRBD1 (5 bases). The V and J ends lost 1 base and 3 bases respectively, with 9 bases between them. The CDR3 consists of 13 residues. The germline gives CDR1 GTSNPN, CDR2 SVGIG (reference sequence). CDR3 sequence reads: CAWSEQDYTEAFF. CDR3 in DNA: TGTGCCTGGAGTGAACAGGACTACACTGAAGCTTTCTTT.

The chain uses TRBV28 and TRBJ2-5, with a possible D match to TRBD2 (7 bases). Deletions cut 5 bases from V and 5 bases from J, with 12 bases between. The CDR3 totals 13 residues. The germline V gene has CDR1 MDHEN and CDR2 SYDVKM. CDR3 sequence: CASSLGGPETQYF. CDR3 nucleotide sequence: TGTGCCAGCAGTCTCGGGGGGCCGGAGACCCAGTACTTC.

The V call is TRBV11-2, the J call TRBJ2-1, with D uncertain. The CDR3 is 15 residues long. Germline CDR1 is SGHAT and CDR2 is FQNNGV. Trimming took 5 bases from V and 5 from J, leaving 16 bases between them. CDR3 sequence reads: CASSPIRRKNNEQFF. CDR3 bases: TGTGCCAGCAGCCCCATCCGGCGGAAGAACAATGAGCAGTTCTTC.

This chain links TRBV7-2 with TRBJ2-1; TRBD1 matches at 8 bases. V was pared by 4 bases and J by 8 bases, with 4 bases of the junction left unmatched. This CDR3 has 13 residues. Germline CDR1 reads SGHTA; CDR2 reads FQGNSA. The CDR3, as DNA: TGTGCCAGCAGCTCGGACAGGGTTTATGAGCAGTTCTTC. As protein: CASSSDRVYEQFF.

The chain carries TRBV4-3 and TRBJ1-4; D remains ambiguous. The CDR3 runs 15 residues. The V end lost 0 bases, the J end lost 5 bases, and 10 bases lay between the germline ends. Per the germline V gene, CDR1 is LGHNA and CDR2 is YSLEER. The CDR3 protein is CASSQEPGLNEKLFF. CDR3 DNA: TGCGCCAGCAGCCAAGAACCGGGTCTGAATGAAAAACTGTTTTTT.

The V and J genes are TRBV4-3 and TRBJ1-2; D might be TRBD1 (5 bases). Per germline, CDR1 LGHNA and CDR2 YSLEER. The ends were cut back, 0 bases at V and 4 bases at J, with 9 bases in the middle. CDR3 size: 14 residues. The CDR3: CASSQEQGGYGYTF. DNA for the CDR3: TGCGCCAGCAGCCAAGAGCAGGGTGGCTATGGCTACACCTTC.

The DNA for the CDR3 is TGTGCCACCCCCTCCGGGGATTACAATGAGCAGTTCTTC. Protein sequence: CATPSGDYNEQFF. The chain has TRBV7-9 and TRBJ2-1; a weak D match, TRBD2 (5 bases). The V gene lost 10 bases and the J gene lost 4 bases, with 14 bases spanning the gap. Germline CDR1 reads SEHNR; CDR2 reads FQNEAQ (reference sequence). The CDR3 is 13 residues long.

The chain carries TRBV28 and TRBJ1-5; the D is unclear. Germline CDR1 is MDHEN and CDR2 is SYDVKM. Deletions cut 4 bases from V and 6 bases from J, with 13 bases between. The CDR3 extends over 14 amino acids. As DNA, the CDR3 is TGTGCCAGCAGTTGGGTAGGTGGAGCTCAGCCCCAGCATTTT. It encodes CASSWVGGAQPQHF. Filled out from reference TRBV28 and TRBJ1-5, the complete variable domain reads DVKVTQSSRYLVKRTGEKVFLECVQDMDHENMFWYRQDPGLGLRLIYFSYDVKMKEKGDIPEGYSVSREKKERFSLILESASTNQTSMYLCASSWVGGAQPQHFGDGTRLSIL.

A word on this clone: The sample contains more than one DNA sequence encoding this CDR3. The rearrangement joins TRBV6-7 to TRBJ2-1; D possibly corresponds to TRBD2 (5 bases). TRBV6-7 is given ORF status, its function remaining uncertain. The CDR3 spans 15 residues. Trimming removed 5 bases at V and 0 bases at J, with 11 bases between. CDR3 DNA sequence: TGTGCCAGCAGTGATCGGAGGAGCTCCTACAATGAGCAGTTCTTC. Amino acid sequence: CASSDRRSSYNEQFF.

The CDR3 DNA reads as TGTGCCAGCAGCCTCGCCGGGACAGGTTACACTGAAGCTTTCTTT. This translates into CASSLAGTGYTEAFF. V is TRBV7-2 and J is TRBJ1-1, with 8 positions matching TRBD1. The junction had 8 bases not matched to a gene; V was cut back by 5 bases and J by 3 bases. Germline V gene lookup returns CDR1 SGHTA and CDR2 FQGNSA. This CDR3 spans 15 amino acids.

V is TRBV19 and J is TRBJ1-5; 9 positions match TRBD1. The CDR3 is 13 residues long. Germline trimming cut 9 bases from V and 4 bases from J; bases unmatched to any gene: 4. CDR1 and CDR2 from the germline V gene are LNHDA and SQIVND (reference sequence). The CDR3 here is CASQGQGNQPQHF. CDR3 sequence (DNA): TGTGCCAGCCAGGGACAGGGTAATCAGCCCCAGCATTTT.

The chain joins TRBV4-3 to TRBJ2-1; D gene ambiguous. The V end lost 0 bases, the J end lost 4 bases, and 4 bases lay between the germline ends. There are 13 residues in the CDR3. Looked up from germline, CDR1 is LGHNA and CDR2 is YSLEER. CDR3 nucleotide sequence: TGCGCCAGCAGCCAAGAGCCGTACAATGAGCAGTTCTTC. It specifies CASSQEPYNEQFF.

The chain combines TRBV19 with TRBJ2-1, with TRBD2 matching 8 bases. This CDR3 spans 15 amino acids. J lost 5 bases, V lost 1 base, and 4 bases had no gene match. Germline V lookup: CDR1 LNHDA, CDR2 SQIVND (reference sequence). The CDR3 DNA reads as TGTGCCAGTAGTATAGCGCTAGCGGGTAACAATGAGCAGTTCTTC. Amino acid sequence: CASSIALAGNNEQFF. Based on the CDR3 plus reference TRBV19 and TRBJ2-1, the full variable domain is DGGITQSPKYLFRKEGQNVTLSCEQNLNHDAMYWYRQDPGQGLRLIYYSQIVNDFQKGDIAEGYSVSREKKESFPLTVTSAQKNPTAFYLCASSIALAGNNEQFFGPGTRLTVL.

The rearrangement uses TRBV20-1 and TRBJ2-7; D is unclear. The CDR3 loop spans 11 amino acids. Germline CDR1 is DFQATT and CDR2 is SNEGSKA (reference sequence). The ends were cut back, 3 bases at V and 4 bases at J, with 7 bases in the middle. This chain's CDR3 is CSASWQYEQYF. DNA of the CDR3: TGCAGTGCTAGTTGGCAATACGAGCAGTACTTC.

The chain carries TRBV15 and TRBJ2-6; the D gene is possibly TRBD1 (6 bases). The germline CDR1 and CDR2 sequences are LNHNV and YYDKDF (reference sequence). Trimming took off 4 bases at V and 1 base at J, with 11 bases between the two ends. The CDR3 is 16 residues long. The DNA for the CDR3 is TGTGCCACCAGCACCTCTCAGGGGTCTGGGGCCAACGTCCTGACTTTC. Its translation is CATSTSQGSGANVLTF.

V and J are TRBV6-6 and TRBJ2-7, with D possibly matching TRBD2 (6 bases). V lost 6 bases, J lost 4 bases, and 19 bases lay in between. The CDR3 spans 15 residues. Germline CDR1 and CDR2: MNHNY and SVGAGI (reference sequence). CDR3 region: CASSHTLAGEYEQYF. DNA for the CDR3: TGTGCCAGCAGCCACACACTAGCCGGAGAGTACGAGCAGTACTTC.

This clone was picked up one time. This chain joins TRBV28 and TRBJ1-2, with D unresolved. Trimming took off 6 bases at V and 1 base at J, with 6 bases between the two ends. The length of the CDR3 is 12 residues. The germline gives CDR1 MDHEN, CDR2 SYDVKM. In DNA, the CDR3 is TGTGCCAGCAGCCCCAGTAACTATGGCTACACCTTC. Its protein is CASSPSNYGYTF.

This chain uses TRBV15 with TRBJ2-7; no firm D call. V lost 0 bases and J lost 0, with 15 bases in between. Per germline, CDR1 LNHNV and CDR2 YYDKDF (reference sequence). This CDR3 comprises 17 residues. CDR3 sequence reads: CATSRDMTRADSYEQYF. The CDR3 DNA reads as TGTGCCACCAGCAGAGATATGACAAGGGCCGACTCCTACGAGCAGTACTTC. Complete variable domain (other parts from reference TRBV15 and TRBJ2-7): DAMVIQNPRYQVTQFGKPVTLSCSQTLNHNVMYWYQQKSSQAPKLLFHYYDKDFNNEADTPDNFQSRRPNTSFCFLDIRSPGLGDTAMYLCATSRDMTRADSYEQYFGPGTRLTVT.

This clone qualifies as large. V usage is TRBV2 and J usage is TRBJ1-5; TRBD1 matches 9 bases. The CDR3 consists of 14 residues. Trimming removed 5 bases from V and 2 bases from J; junction bases left unmatched: 1. The germline gives CDR1 SNHLY, CDR2 FYNNEI. This chain's CDR3 is CASSWTGGNQPQHF. In DNA, the CDR3 is TGTGCCAGCAGTTGGACAGGGGGCAATCAGCCCCAGCATTTT.

The chain employs TRBV6-6 and TRBJ1-2, with D perhaps matching TRBD1 (6 bases). The CDR3 covers 15 residues. CDR1 is MNHNY and CDR2 is SVGAGI in the germline V gene (reference sequence). The V end was cut by 4 bases, the J end by 4 bases, with 16 bases between. CDR3 sequence (DNA): TGTGCCAGCAGTTTGGACAGCTGGGGCGGCTATGGCTACACCTTC. It encodes CASSLDSWGGYGYTF.

This chain connects TRBV5-7 to TRBJ2-7; D is unclear. TRBV5-7 has ORF status, its function being uncertain. This CDR3 contains 12 residues. V gave up 3 bases and J gave up 2 bases, with 6 bases separating them. DNA for the CDR3: TGTGCCAGCAGCTGCCCAGCCTACGAGCAGTACTTC. It yields the protein CASSCPAYEQYF.

This chain links TRBV28 with TRBJ2-7; 9 nucleotides align to TRBD1. Germline CDR1 reads MDHEN; CDR2 reads SYDVKM. V lost 5 bases to trimming and J lost 3 bases; unmatched junction nucleotides: 2. The CDR3 runs 13 residues. The CDR3 DNA sequence: TGTGCCAGCAGTCTGGGACAGGGCTACGAGCAGTACTTC. This sequence encodes CASSLGQGYEQYF.

The chain recombines TRBV9 with TRBJ2-2; 13 nucleotides match TRBD2. The CDR3 has 17 residues. CDR1 is SGDLS and CDR2 is YYNGEE in the germline V gene. The V gene end was trimmed by 4 bases and the J gene end by 4 bases; junction bases not matched to a gene: 7. CDR3 loop: CASSTRTSGSTTGELFF. Here the CDR3 DNA reads TGTGCCAGCAGCACTCGGACTAGCGGGAGTACCACCGGGGAGCTGTTTTTT.

This chain connects TRBV5-4 to TRBJ1-3; 8 bases fit TRBD1. Germline CDR1 reads SGHNT; CDR2 reads YYREEE (reference sequence). CDR3 length: 19 residues. Trimming at V came to 2 bases and at J to 1 base, leaving 14 bases not matched to a gene. The CDR3 DNA reads TGTGCCAGCAGCTTCGCGGACAGGGCGCCTGGGGGGTCTGGAAACACCATATATTTT. Protein: CASSFADRAPGGSGNTIYF. Drawing the rest from reference TRBV5-4 and TRBJ1-3, the complete variable domain is ETGVTQSPTHLIKTRGQQVTLRCSSQSGHNTVSWYQQALGQGPQFIFQYYREEENGRGNFPPRFSGLQFPNYSSELNVNALELDDSALYLCASSFADRAPGGSGNTIYFGEGSWLTVV.

This clone was seen only once. The V call is TRBV6-8, the J call TRBJ1-2; the D is unclear. The germline V gene has CDR1 MNHGY and CDR2 SAAAGT. The CDR3 consists of 12 residues. V was trimmed by 6 bases and J by 4 bases, leaving 9 bases between them. The CDR3 region has the DNA TGTGCCAGCAGCGGAAAGGCCTATGGCTACACCTTC. This translates into CASSGKAYGYTF.